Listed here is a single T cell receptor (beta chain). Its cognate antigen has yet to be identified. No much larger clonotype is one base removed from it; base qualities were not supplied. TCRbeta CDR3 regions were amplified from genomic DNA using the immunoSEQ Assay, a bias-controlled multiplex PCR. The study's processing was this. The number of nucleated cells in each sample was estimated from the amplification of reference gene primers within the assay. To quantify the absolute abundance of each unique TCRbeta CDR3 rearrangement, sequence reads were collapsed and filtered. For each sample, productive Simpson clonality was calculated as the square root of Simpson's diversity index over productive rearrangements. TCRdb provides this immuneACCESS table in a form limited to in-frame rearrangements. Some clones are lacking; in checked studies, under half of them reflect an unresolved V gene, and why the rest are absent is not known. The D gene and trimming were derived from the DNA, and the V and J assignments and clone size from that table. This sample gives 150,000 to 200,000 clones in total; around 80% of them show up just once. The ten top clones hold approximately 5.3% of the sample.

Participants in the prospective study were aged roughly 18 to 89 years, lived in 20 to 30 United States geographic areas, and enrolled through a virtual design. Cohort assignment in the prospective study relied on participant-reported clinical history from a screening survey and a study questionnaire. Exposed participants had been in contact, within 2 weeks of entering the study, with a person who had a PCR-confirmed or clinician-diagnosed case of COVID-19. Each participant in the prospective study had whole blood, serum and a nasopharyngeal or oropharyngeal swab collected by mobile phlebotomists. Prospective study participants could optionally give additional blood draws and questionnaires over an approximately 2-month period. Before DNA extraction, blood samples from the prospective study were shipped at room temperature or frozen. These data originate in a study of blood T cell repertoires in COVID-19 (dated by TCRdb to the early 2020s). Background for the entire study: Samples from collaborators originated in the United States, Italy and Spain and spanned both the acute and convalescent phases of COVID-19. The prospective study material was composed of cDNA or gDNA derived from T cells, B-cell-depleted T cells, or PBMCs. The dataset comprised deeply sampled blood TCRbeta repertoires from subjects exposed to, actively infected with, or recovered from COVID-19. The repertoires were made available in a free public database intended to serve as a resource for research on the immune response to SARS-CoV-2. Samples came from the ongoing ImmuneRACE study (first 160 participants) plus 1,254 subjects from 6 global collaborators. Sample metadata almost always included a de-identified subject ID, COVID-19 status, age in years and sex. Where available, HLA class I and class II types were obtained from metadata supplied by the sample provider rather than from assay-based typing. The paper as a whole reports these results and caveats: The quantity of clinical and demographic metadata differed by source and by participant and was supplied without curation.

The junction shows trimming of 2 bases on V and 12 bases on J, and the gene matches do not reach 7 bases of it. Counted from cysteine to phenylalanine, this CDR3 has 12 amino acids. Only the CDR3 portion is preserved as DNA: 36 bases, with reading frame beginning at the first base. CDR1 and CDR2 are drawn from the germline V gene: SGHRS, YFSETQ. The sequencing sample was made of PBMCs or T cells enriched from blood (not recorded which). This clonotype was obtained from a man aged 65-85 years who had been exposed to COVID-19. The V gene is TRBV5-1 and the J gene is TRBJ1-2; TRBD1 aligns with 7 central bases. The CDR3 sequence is CASSLMGTANTF. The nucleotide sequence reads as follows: TGCGCCAGCAGCTTAATGGGGACAGCGAACACCTTC.